This T cell receptor beta chain was sequenced in a study of identical twins. CDR1 is SGHRS, CDR2 YFSETQ, per germline. The CDR3 sequence is 16 residues long. V gave up 3 bases and J gave up 5 bases; unmatched junction bases: 12. Note on this clonotype: Its antigen is not identified.

Findings and limits, study-wide: Some out-of-frame alpha sequences were shared by twins, and these showed excess low generation probability. It was cross-sectional statistical analysis, not following the same donors, that the conclusions relied on. Cord blood beta clonotypes that were abundant carried fewer insertions, and memory repertoires showed no such trend.

From the 5' RACE reads, TCRdb called clonotypes with MiXCR, one entry per CDR3 protein. The profile shows some 1,600,000 distinct CDR3 sequences, roughly a third of them singletons. The TCR was taken from a newborn girl in good health. This chain links TRBV5-1 with TRBJ2-3; 7 positions agree with TRBD1. The sequenced sample consisted of cord blood. The CDR3: CASSSRQGSIGDTQYF. CDR3 in DNA: TGCGCCAGCAGCTCGCGACAGGGATCGATAGGAGATACGCAGTATTTT.